This T cell receptor (beta chain) was recorded in a study of blood T cell repertoires in COVID-19. The table lists this clone with a count of one. Produced via immunoSEQ multiplex PCR; TCRdb's table is partial and in-frame only. In the table there are about 330,000 clones, just over 85% of which are singletons. Germline loops: CDR1 DFQATT, CDR2 SNEGSKA (reference sequence). The CDR3 spans 22 residues. The V gene end was trimmed by 3 bases and the J gene end by 0 bases; junction bases not matched to a gene: 19. The clonotype originates from a woman aged 18 to 35 who had recovered from COVID-19. The chain has TRBV20-1 and TRBJ2-2; the match to TRBD2 covers 13 bases. The specimen was PBMCs or T cells enriched from blood (not recorded which). The CDR3 region is CSASYLGGLAGRRASNTGELFF. The CDR3 DNA reads TGCAGTGCTAGTTACCTAGGGGGACTAGCGGGAAGGCGGGCGTCGAACACCGGGGAGCTGTTTTTT.